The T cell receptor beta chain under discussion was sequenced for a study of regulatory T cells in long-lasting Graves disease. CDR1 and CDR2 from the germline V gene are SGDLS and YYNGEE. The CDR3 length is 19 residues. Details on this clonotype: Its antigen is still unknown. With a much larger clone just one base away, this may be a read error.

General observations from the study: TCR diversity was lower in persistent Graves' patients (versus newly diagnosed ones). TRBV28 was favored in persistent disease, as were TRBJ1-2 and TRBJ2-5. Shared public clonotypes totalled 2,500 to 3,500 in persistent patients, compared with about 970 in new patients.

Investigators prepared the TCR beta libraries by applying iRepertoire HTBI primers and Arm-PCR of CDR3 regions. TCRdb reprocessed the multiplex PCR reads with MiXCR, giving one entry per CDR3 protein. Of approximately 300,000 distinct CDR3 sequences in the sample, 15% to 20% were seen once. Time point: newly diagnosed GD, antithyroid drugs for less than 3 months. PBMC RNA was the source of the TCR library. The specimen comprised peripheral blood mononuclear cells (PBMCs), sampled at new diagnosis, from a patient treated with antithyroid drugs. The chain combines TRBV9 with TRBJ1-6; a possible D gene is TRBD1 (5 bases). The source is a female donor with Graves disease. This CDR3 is CANSVGPHGGGNANSPLHF. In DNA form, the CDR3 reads TGTGCCAACAGCGTAGGCCCGCACGGCGGGGGAAACGCTAATTCACCCCTCCACTTT.